A selection of T cell receptor beta chains follows, all from one sample in a study of shared clonotypes between healthy human individuals. The table came from immunoSEQ multiplex PCR; TCRdb's copy has only in-frame clones and leaves some out. The sample records 2 million to 2.5 million clones, just under 95% being singletons. The specimen sequenced was naive CD4+ T cells from PBMCs. These receptors all stem from a man aged 18 to 35 in good health. Some clones in this sample may be carry-over from other donors' samples. The CDR3 runs from the conserved cysteine through the conserved F or W. The D gene is left open where the match is weak. Some rows mark clone size as missing; the rest say once, few, many or name a class of expanded clone.

clone size	V gene	D gene	CDR3 length	J gene	CDR3 DNA	CDR3 protein
.	TRBV30	TRBD1	14	TRBJ1-4	TGTGCCTGGAGGCGGACAGGGAGGGATGAAAAACTGTTTTTT	CAWRRTGRDEKLFF
.	TRBV11-2	.	15	TRBJ2-3	TGTGCCAGCAGCTTTGGAGGCAGTAGCACAGATACGCAGTATTTT	CASSFGGSSTDTQYF
.	TRBV28	.	14	TRBJ1-4	TGTGCCAGCAGTTTGGCAATGCCGAAAGAAAAACTGTTTTTT	CASSLAMPKEKLFF
.	TRBV18	.	17	TRBJ2-5	TGTGCCAGCTCACCACCGGCGCCCGGGGGCGGACAAGAGACCCAGTACTTC	CASSPPAPGGGQETQYF
.	TRBV7-7	.	14	TRBJ1-3	TGTGCCAGCAGCTTGTCGGTCTCTGGAAACACCATATATTTT	CASSLSVSGNTIYF
.	TRBV5-1	TRBD2	20	TRBJ2-1	TGCGCCAGCAGCTGGCAACCCGATCAAAGCGGGAGGACGTGGGACAATGAGCAGTTCTTC	CASSWQPDQSGRTWDNEQFF
.	TRBV25-1	.	15	TRBJ2-1	TGTGCCAGCACCCACCACTTAAGCTCCTACAATGAGCAGTTCTTC	CASTHHLSSYNEQFF
.	TRBV4-1	.	14	TRBJ2-7	TGCGCCAGCTCCCGGACGGAGGGCTCCTACGAGCAGTACTTC	CASSRTEGSYEQYF
.	TRBV11-3	.	14	TRBJ2-7	TGTGCCAGCAGCTTAGGGGGGATCTTTGGAGAGCAGTACTTC	CASSLGGIFGEQYF
.	TRBV4-3	.	14	TRBJ1-2	TGCGCCAGCAGCCAAGAGGGGCCGCACTATGGCTACACCTTC	CASSQEGPHYGYTF
.	TRBV28	.	15	TRBJ1-3	TGTGCCAGCAGTCCTATGGGGTCCTCTGGAAACACCATATATTTT	CASSPMGSSGNTIYF
.	TRBV19	.	17	TRBJ1-5	TGTGCAAGCTGGGGCAGGGGTATAAGCATCGAGAATCAGCCCCAGCATTTT	CASWGRGISIENQPQHF
.	TRBV5-5	.	15	TRBJ2-1	TGTGCCAGCAGCTGGCGGATGGACTCCTACAATGAGCAGTTCTTC	CASSWRMDSYNEQFF
once	TRBV6-5	.	11	TRBJ2-1	TGTGCCAGCAGCCGAGGGGATGAGCAGTTCTTC	CASSRGDEQFF
.	TRBV5-4	TRBD2	16	TRBJ2-2	TGTGCCAGCAGCTTGGCGGCTAGCGGGAGGACCGGGGAGCTGTTTTTT	CASSLAASGRTGELFF
.	TRBV5-1	.	15	TRBJ2-2	TGCGCCAGCAGCTTGGATCTGGCGGGGAACGGGGAGCTGTTTTTT	CASSLDLAGNGELFF
.	TRBV29-1	.	10	TRBJ1-4	TGCAGCGTTGAAGAAGAAAAACTGTTTTTT	CSVEEEKLFF
once	TRBV7-3	TRBD2	16	TRBJ2-5	TGTGCCAGCAGCCGAGGGACTAGCGGGACTCAAGAGACCCAGTACTTC	CASSRGTSGTQETQYF
.	TRBV5-1	TRBD2	16	TRBJ2-3	TGCGCCAGCAGCTTGGGTAGTAGCGGGAGCACAGATACGCAGTATTTT	CASSLGSSGSTDTQYF
.	TRBV2	TRBD1	12	TRBJ1-1	TGTGCCAGCAGTGTCCACAGGGGTAAAGCTTTCTTT	CASSVHRGKAFF
.	TRBV5-4	.	13	TRBJ2-3	TGTGCCAGCAGAATAACTCGGGGAGATACGCAGTATTTT	CASRITRGDTQYF
.	TRBV19	TRBD2	15	TRBJ2-3	TGTGCCAGTAGTATCCCTAGCGGGAGCACAGATACGCAGTATTTT	CASSIPSGSTDTQYF
.	TRBV30	.	14	TRBJ2-2	TGTGCCTGGAGTGTTTTTCAGCTCACCGGGGAGCTGTTTTTT	CAWSVFQLTGELFF
.	TRBV5-6	TRBD1	17	TRBJ2-2	TGTGCCAGCAGCTTGGCCAACGGACAGGCGAACACCGGGGAGCTGTTTTTT	CASSLANGQANTGELFF
once	TRBV7-9	TRBD2	16	TRBJ2-1	TGTGCCAGCAGCTCGCCCATAGCGGGAGGAAGAAATGAGCAGTTCTTC	CASSSPIAGGRNEQFF
.	TRBV5-1	TRBD1	16	TRBJ2-1	TGCGCCAGCAGCTTGGCCGGGACAGGGACCTCCAATGAGCAGTTCTTC	CASSLAGTGTSNEQFF
.	TRBV14	TRBD2	16	TRBJ2-5	TGTGCCAGCAGCCTCGGGACTAGCGGGTTCCAAGAGACCCAGTACTTC	CASSLGTSGFQETQYF
.	TRBV9	TRBD1	17	TRBJ2-4	TGTGCCAGCAGCGTAGATGCAGGGGGCTTAGCCAAAAACATTCAGTACTTC	CASSVDAGGLAKNIQYF
.	TRBV6-6	.	13	TRBJ1-1	TGTGCCAGCAGTTCATCAGGCGTTACTGAAGCTTTCTTT	CASSSSGVTEAFF
.	TRBV27	TRBD1	15	TRBJ2-7	TGTGCCAGCAGTTGGGGGGACAGGAATACTTACGAGCAGTACTTC	CASSWGDRNTYEQYF
.	TRBV28	.	16	TRBJ1-4	TGTGCCAGCAGCTCCAGGAGGGCCTCAACTAATGAAAAACTGTTTTTT	CASSSRRASTNEKLFF
.	TRBV18	.	15	TRBJ2-3	TGTGCCAGCTCACCACCTTCGCTTCAGGCAGATACGCAGTATTTT	CASSPPSLQADTQYF
.	TRBV20-1	.	11	TRBJ2-2	TGCAGCGCTAGAGGGGGCGGGGAGCTGTTTTTT	CSARGGGELFF
.	TRBV10-3	TRBD1	13	TRBJ2-1	TGTGCCATCAAATCGGACAGGTACAATGAGCAGTTCTTC	CAIKSDRYNEQFF
.	TRBV9	TRBD1	15	TRBJ2-1	TGTGCCAGCAGCTCCGGGACAGGGCAATACAATGAGCAGTTCTTC	CASSSGTGQYNEQFF
.	TRBV7-8	.	14	TRBJ1-5	TGTGCCAGCAGCCCTTGGGACGGCAATCAGCCCCAGCATTTT	CASSPWDGNQPQHF
.	TRBV5-1	.	17	TRBJ1-3	TGCGCCAGCAGCTTGGTGTATGCGGGATCGGTGGGAAACACCATATATTTT	CASSLVYAGSVGNTIYF
.	TRBV19	TRBD2	16	TRBJ2-3	TGTGCCAGTAGTATGATTTTAACGGGAGGGGGAGATACGCAGTATTTT	CASSMILTGGGDTQYF
.	TRBV5-5	TRBD2	17	TRBJ2-2	TGTGCCAGCAGCCGATCCGGGACTAGCGGGAACACCGGGGAGCTGTTTTTT	CASSRSGTSGNTGELFF
.	TRBV28	TRBD1	15	TRBJ1-2	TGTGCCAGCACCACGGGGCCCAGGGGACAGTATGGCTACACCTTC	CASTTGPRGQYGYTF
once	TRBV7-9	.	16	TRBJ2-3	TGTGCCAGCAGCTTAGGGTGGGGCAGGGTCACAGATACGCAGTATTTT	CASSLGWGRVTDTQYF
.	TRBV28	.	15	TRBJ2-2	TGTGCCAGCAGTTTAAAGCGGATTAACACCGGGGAGCTGTTTTTT	CASSLKRINTGELFF
.	TRBV27	TRBD2	16	TRBJ2-7	TGTGCCAGCAGTCTTAGCGGGAGGGCCGTCTCCTACGAGCAGTACTTC	CASSLSGRAVSYEQYF
.	TRBV15	TRBD1	15	TRBJ1-2	TGTGCCACCAGCAGTGAACCAGGGGGCCGGTATGGCTACACCTTC	CATSSEPGGRYGYTF
.	TRBV28	TRBD1	16	TRBJ2-7	TGTGCCAGCAGTTTATCACCGGGACAGGGGACCCACGAGCAGTACTTC	CASSLSPGQGTHEQYF
.	TRBV28	.	12	TRBJ2-3	TGTGCCAGCAGTGGACTCGCAGATACGCAGTATTTT	CASSGLADTQYF
.	TRBV18	.	14	TRBJ2-1	TGTGCCAGCTCACCACCGGGAGGAAACAATGAGCAGTTCTTC	CASSPPGGNNEQFF
.	TRBV28	TRBD2	15	TRBJ2-1	TGTGCCAGCAGTGTAGGGACTAGCGGGAGGGGTGAGCAGTTCTTC	CASSVGTSGRGEQFF
few	TRBV30	TRBD1	13	TRBJ1-5	TGTGCCTGGAACAGGGGATCGGACCAGCCCCAGCATTTT	CAWNRGSDQPQHF
.	TRBV6-5	.	15	TRBJ1-4	TGTGCCAGCAGTTACTCGGACGGATATAATGAAAAACTGTTTTTT	CASSYSDGYNEKLFF
once	TRBV7-7	.	15	TRBJ2-2	TGTGCCAGCAGCTCGCTAGCTGAGAACACCGGGGAGCTGTTTTTT	CASSSLAENTGELFF
.	TRBV6-5	.	12	TRBJ1-6	TGTGCCAGCAGCTCAGGTCATTCACCCCTCCACTTT	CASSSGHSPLHF
.	TRBV5-1	TRBD2	16	TRBJ2-7	TGCGCCAGCAGCCCTTCCCTAGCGGGAGGGCCGGGGGAGCAGTACTTC	CASSPSLAGGPGEQYF
.	TRBV4-1	.	15	TRBJ2-5	TGCGCCAGCAGCCCACGGGACCTCTACCAAGAGACCCAGTACTTC	CASSPRDLYQETQYF